This T cell receptor (beta chain) was retrieved from a study of cytomegalovirus exposure and HLA in healthy donors. The PCR used 60 Vbeta and 13 Jbeta primers. Here immunoSEQ multiplex PCR was the method, and the copy in TCRdb shows in-frame clones only, minus some. The sample shows some 67,000 clones, approximately 80% of them seen only once. The V gene's germline CDR1 is MGHRA and CDR2 YSYEKL. V was trimmed by 2 bases and J by 4 bases, leaving 12 bases between them. The CDR3 runs to 15 residues. Sequenced material: PBMCs. The V and J genes are TRBV4-1 and TRBJ2-1; D might be TRBD2 (6 bases). The clonotype originates from a woman between 25 and 40 years old in good health and CMV-seronegative. CDR3 loop: CASSQPRGNYNEQFF. The DNA of the CDR3 is TGCGCCAGCAGCCAACCCCGGGGGAATTACAATGAGCAGTTCTTC.